Sequencing of this T cell receptor (beta chain) was carried out in a study of blood T cell repertoires in COVID-19. Germline assignment: CDR1 SNHLY and CDR2 FYNNEI. V was clipped by 5 bases and J by 4 bases; unmatched bases: 4. The CDR3 is made up of 14 amino acids. Produced via immunoSEQ multiplex PCR; TCRdb's table is partial and in-frame only. The table records roughly 75,000 clones, around 89% of them present only once. This receptor was obtained from a man aged 55 to 70 with acute or convalescent COVID-19. The rearrangement joins TRBV2 to TRBJ1-4; 7 nucleotides line up with TRBD1. The sequencing input was peripheral blood. CDR3 coding DNA: TGTGCCAGCAGTTTACAGGGGATTAATGAAAAACTGTTTTTT. Encoded protein: CASSLQGINEKLFF.